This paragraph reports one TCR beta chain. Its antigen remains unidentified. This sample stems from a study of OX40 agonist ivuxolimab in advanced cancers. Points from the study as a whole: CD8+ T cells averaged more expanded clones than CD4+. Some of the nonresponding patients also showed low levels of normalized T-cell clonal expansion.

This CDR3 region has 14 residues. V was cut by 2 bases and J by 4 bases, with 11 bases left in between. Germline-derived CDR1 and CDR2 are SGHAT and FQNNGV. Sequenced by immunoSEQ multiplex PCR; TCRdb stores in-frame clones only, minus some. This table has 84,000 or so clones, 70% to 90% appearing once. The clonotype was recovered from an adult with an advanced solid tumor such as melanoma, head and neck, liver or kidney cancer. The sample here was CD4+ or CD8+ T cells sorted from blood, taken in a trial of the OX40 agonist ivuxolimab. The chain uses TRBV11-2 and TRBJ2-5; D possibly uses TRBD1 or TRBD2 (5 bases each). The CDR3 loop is CASSLRQRGETQYF. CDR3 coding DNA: TGTGCCAGCAGCTTAAGACAGAGGGGAGAGACCCAGTACTTC.